This section outlines one TCR beta chain sequence together with its context. What it binds is unknown. Time point of the sample: week 35, safety follow-up. Doses consisted of 300 ug of mutant IDH1 20-mer peptide each, paired with topical imiquimod. These data belong to a study of a mutant IDH1 vaccine in newly diagnosed glioma. Study-level information: Prior therapy was radiotherapy, temozolomide, or both; most received both.

Germline V gene sequence: CDR1 MNHNS, CDR2 SASEGT. Trimming left V 10 bases short and J 1 base short, with 16 bases between. The CDR3 runs to 14 residues. TCRdb keeps only in-frame clones here, not all; method: immunoSEQ multiplex PCR. The table lists some 71,000 clones, around nine tenths of them singletons. The rearrangement links TRBV6-1 to TRBJ1-1; TRBD1 is a possible D gene (6 bases). This sequence was found in a man aged 25 to 40 with glioma. This specimen consisted of PBMCs, obtained from a glioma patient whose treatment included an IDH1 peptide vaccine. The CDR3 DNA reads as TGTGCCACCAACATACAGGGAGGGAACACTGAAGCTTTCTTT. Translated, it gives CATNIQGGNTEAFF.